This T cell receptor (beta chain) was sequenced in a study of blood T cell repertoires in COVID-19. The wider study: The cDNA or gDNA used as material had been derived from T cells, B-cell-depleted T cells, or PBMCs.

In the original processing: Nucleated cell number was recorded as an estimate derived from reference gene primer amplification. TCRdb's table, derived via immunoSEQ multiplex PCR, lists solely in-frame clones and lacks some. Clone size and the V and J calls come from that table; the DNA yielded D and trimming. Among 210,000 or so clones listed, over 75% were seen once. The sample comprised peripheral blood. The sequence was obtained from a man aged 35-49 years with active or convalescent COVID-19.

Here the CDR3 reads CASSPNGQGHSYEQYF. CDR3 DNA: TGTGCCAGCAGCCCCAATGGACAGGGCCATTCCTACGAGCAGTACTTC. The V call is TRBV6-4, the J call TRBJ2-7, with 8 bases fitting TRBD1. Germline V CDR1 and CDR2: MRHNA, SNTAGT. With V trimmed by 6 bases and J by 1 base, 11 bases remained unmatched. CDR3 length: 16 residues.